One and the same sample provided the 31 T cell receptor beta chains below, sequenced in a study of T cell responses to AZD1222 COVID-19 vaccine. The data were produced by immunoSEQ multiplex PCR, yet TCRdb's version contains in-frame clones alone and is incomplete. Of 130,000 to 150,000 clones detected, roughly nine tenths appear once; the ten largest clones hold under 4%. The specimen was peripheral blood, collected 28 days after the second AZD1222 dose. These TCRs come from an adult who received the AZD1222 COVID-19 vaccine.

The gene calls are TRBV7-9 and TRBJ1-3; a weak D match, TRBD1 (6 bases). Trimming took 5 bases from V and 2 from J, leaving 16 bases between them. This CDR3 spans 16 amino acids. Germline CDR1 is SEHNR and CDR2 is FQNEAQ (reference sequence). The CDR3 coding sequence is TGTGCCAGCAGCCCGGAGGGGGGGCTGACTGGAAACACCATATATTTT. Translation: CASSPEGGLTGNTIYF.

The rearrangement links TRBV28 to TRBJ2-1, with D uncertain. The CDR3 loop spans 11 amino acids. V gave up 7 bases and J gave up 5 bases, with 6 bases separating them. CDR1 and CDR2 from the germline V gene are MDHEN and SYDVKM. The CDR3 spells CASIYDNEQFF. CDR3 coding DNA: TGTGCCAGCATCTACGACAATGAGCAGTTCTTC.

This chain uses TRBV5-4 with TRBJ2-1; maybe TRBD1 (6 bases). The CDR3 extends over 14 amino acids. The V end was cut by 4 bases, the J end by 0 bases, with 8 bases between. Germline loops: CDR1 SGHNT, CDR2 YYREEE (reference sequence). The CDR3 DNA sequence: TGTGCCAGCAGCAAGGACAGCTCCTACAATGAGCAGTTCTTC. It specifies CASSKDSSYNEQFF.

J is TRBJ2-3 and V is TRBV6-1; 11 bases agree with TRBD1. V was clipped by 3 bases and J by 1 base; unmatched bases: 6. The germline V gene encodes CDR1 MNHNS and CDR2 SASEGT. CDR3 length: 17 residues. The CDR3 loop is CASSDIKDRGRTDTQYF. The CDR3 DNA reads TGTGCCAGCAGTGACATAAAGGACAGGGGGCGCACAGATACGCAGTATTTT.

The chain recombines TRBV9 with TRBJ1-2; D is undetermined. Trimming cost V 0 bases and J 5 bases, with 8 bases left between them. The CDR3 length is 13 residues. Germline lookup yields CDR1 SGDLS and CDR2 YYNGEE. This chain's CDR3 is CASSVARGYGYTF. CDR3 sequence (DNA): TGTGCCAGCAGCGTAGCCCGAGGATATGGCTACACCTTC. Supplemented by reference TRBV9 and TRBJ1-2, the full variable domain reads DSGVTQTPKHLITATGQRVTLRCSPRSGDLSVYWYQQSLDQGLQFLIQYYNGEERAKGNILERFSAQQFPDLHSELNLSSLELGDSALYFCASSVARGYGYTFGSGTRLTVV.

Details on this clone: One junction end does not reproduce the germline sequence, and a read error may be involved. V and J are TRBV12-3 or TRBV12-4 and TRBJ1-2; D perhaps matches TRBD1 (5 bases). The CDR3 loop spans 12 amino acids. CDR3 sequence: CASSSSGTSPLF. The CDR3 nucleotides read TGTGCCAGCAGCTCCTCCGGGACCAGCCCCCTCTTC.

The CDR3 DNA sequence: TGTGCCGCGAGGGACAGGGGGATTTCGGACACTGAAGCTTTCTTT. Protein: CAARDRGISDTEAFF. This sequence joins TRBV19 and TRBJ1-1; 11 nucleotides agree with TRBD1. V trimming: 11 bases; J trimming: 3 bases; junction bases outside the gene matches: 11. CDR3 size: 15 residues. Per the germline V gene, CDR1 is LNHDA and CDR2 is SQIVND (reference sequence). The full variable domain, completed using reference TRBV19 and TRBJ1-1, is DGGITQSPKYLFRKEGQNVTLSCEQNLNHDAMYWYRQDPGQGLRLIYYSQIVNDFQKGDIAEGYSVSREKKESFPLTVTSAQKNPTAFYLCAARDRGISDTEAFFGQGTRLTVV.

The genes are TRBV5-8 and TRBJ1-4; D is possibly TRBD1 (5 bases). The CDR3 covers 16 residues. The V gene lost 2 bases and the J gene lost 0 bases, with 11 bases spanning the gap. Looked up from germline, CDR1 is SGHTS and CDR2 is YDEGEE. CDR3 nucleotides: TGTGCCAGCAGCTTTGGCAGGGTAGCAACTAATGAAAAACTGTTTTTT. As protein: CASSFGRVATNEKLFF.

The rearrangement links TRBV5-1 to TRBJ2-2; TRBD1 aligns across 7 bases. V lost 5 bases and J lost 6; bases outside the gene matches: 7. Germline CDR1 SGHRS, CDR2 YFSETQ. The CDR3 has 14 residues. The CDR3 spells CASSLRQGAGELFF. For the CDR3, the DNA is TGCGCCAGCAGTCTTAGACAGGGAGCCGGGGAGCTGTTTTTT.

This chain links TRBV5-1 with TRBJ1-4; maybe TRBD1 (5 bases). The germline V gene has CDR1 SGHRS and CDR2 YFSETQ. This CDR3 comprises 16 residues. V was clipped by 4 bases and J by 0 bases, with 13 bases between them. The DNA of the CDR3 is TGCGCCAGCAGCCCTACCGTACAGGCAACTAATGAAAAACTGTTTTTT. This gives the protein CASSPTVQATNEKLFF.

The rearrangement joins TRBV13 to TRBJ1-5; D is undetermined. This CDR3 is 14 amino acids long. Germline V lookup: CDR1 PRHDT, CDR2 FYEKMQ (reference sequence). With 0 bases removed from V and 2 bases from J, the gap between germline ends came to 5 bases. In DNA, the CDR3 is TGTGCCAGCAGCTTAGGATTGGGCAATCAGCCCCAGCATTTT. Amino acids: CASSLGLGNQPQHF. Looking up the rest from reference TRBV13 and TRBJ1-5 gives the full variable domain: AAGVIQSPRHLIKEKRETATLKCYPIPRHDTVYWYQQGPGQDPQFLISFYEKMQSDKGSIPDRFSAQQFSDYHSELNMSSLELGDSALYFCASSLGLGNQPQHFGDGTRLSIL.

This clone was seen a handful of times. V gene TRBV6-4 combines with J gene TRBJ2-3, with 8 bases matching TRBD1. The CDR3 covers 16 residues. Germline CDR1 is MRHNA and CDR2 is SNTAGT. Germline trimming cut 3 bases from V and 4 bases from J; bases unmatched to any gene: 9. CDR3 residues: CASSEGQGNSADTQYF. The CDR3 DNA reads TGTGCCAGCAGTGAAGGACAGGGAAATTCTGCAGATACGCAGTATTTT.

CDR3 protein: CASSGIDRGLTYEQYF. DNA of the CDR3: TGTGCCAGCAGTGGCATAGACAGGGGGCTAACCTACGAGCAGTACTTC. The V and J genes are TRBV2 and TRBJ2-7, with 10 bases that match TRBD1. Germline V gene sequence: CDR1 SNHLY, CDR2 FYNNEI. The CDR3 is made up of 16 amino acids. The trim removed 4 bases at V and 2 bases at J, leaving 8 bases unmatched.

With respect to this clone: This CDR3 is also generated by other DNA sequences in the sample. The chain's CDR3 is CASSLGTANTEAFF. CDR3 coding DNA: TGCGCCAGCAGCTTGGGGACAGCGAACACTGAAGCTTTCTTT. The V and J genes are TRBV5-1 and TRBJ1-1; tentatively, D is TRBD1 (6 bases). Germline V gene data show CDR1 as SGHRS and CDR2 as YFSETQ. V shed 0 bases and J shed 1 base, with 7 bases lying between them. CDR3 length: 14 amino acids.

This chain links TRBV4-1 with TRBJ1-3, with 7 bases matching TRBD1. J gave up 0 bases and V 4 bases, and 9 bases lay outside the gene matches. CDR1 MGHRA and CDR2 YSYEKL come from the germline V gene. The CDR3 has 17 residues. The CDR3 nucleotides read TGCGCCAGCAGCCTCAGGGGGGGACACCTCTCTGGAAACACCATATATTTT. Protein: CASSLRGGHLSGNTIYF.

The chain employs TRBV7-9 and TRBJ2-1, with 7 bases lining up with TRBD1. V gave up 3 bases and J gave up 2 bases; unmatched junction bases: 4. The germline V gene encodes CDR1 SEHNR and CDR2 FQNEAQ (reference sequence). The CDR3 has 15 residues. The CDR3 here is CASSFLGGTYNEQFF. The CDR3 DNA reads TGTGCCAGCAGCTTTTTAGGGGGCACCTACAATGAGCAGTTCTTC.

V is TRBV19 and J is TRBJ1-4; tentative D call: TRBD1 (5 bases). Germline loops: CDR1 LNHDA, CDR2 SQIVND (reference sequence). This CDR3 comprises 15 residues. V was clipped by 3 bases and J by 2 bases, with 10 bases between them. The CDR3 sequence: CASSIGGETNEKLFF. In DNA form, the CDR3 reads TGTGCCAGTAGTATTGGAGGGGAGACTAATGAAAAACTGTTTTTT.

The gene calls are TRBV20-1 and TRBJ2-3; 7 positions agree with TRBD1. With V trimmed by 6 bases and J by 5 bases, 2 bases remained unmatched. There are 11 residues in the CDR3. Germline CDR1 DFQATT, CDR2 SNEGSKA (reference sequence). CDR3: CSANRGDTQYF. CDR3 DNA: TGCAGTGCAAACAGGGGAGATACGCAGTATTTT.

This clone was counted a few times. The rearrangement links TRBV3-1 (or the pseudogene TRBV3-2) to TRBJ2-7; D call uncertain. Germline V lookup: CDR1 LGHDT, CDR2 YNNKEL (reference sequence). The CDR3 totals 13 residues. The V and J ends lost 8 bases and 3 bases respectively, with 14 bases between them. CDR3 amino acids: CASGRDTYYEQYF. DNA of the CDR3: TGTGCCAGCGGCCGAGACACCTACTACGAGCAGTACTTC.

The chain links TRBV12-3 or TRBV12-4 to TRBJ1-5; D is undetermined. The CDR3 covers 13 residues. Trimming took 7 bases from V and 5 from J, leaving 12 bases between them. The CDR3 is CASKSVDHQPQHF. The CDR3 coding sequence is TGTGCCAGCAAGTCGGTCGATCATCAGCCCCAGCATTTT.

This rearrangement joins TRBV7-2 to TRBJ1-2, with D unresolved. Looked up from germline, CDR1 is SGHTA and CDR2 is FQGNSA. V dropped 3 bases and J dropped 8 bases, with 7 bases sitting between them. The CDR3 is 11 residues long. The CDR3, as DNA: TGTGCCAGCAGCTTGGGAGGAGGCTACACCTTC. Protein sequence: CASSLGGGYTF.

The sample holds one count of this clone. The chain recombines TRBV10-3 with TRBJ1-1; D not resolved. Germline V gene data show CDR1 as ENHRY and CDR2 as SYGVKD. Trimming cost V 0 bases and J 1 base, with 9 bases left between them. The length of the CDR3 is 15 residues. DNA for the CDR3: TGTGCCATCAGTGAGTCGAGCCCTGGGAACACTGAAGCTTTCTTT. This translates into CAISESSPGNTEAFF.

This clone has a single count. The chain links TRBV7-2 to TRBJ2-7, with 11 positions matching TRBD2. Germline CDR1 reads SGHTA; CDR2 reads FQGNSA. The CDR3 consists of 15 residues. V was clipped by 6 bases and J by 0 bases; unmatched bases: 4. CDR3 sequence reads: CASRIAGGPSYEQYF. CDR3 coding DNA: TGTGCCAGCAGGATAGCGGGGGGGCCCTCCTACGAGCAGTACTTC.

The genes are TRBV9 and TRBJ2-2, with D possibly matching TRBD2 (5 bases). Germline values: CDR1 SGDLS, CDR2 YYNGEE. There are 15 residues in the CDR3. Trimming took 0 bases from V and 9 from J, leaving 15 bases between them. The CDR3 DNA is TGTGCCAGCAGCGTAGATTCCCAGCGGAGCAGGGAGCTGTTTTTT. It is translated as CASSVDSQRSRELFF.

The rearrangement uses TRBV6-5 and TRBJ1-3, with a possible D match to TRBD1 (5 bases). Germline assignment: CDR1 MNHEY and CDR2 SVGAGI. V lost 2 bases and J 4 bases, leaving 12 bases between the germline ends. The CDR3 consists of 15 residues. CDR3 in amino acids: CASSYTQGSGNTIYF. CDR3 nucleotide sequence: TGTGCCAGCAGTTACACGCAGGGTTCAGGAAACACCATATATTTT.

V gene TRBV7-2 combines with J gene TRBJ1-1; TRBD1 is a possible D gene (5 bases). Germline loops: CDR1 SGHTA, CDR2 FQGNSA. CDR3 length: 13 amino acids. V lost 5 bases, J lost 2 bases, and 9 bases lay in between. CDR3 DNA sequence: TGTGCCAGCAGCACGACAGAAAACACTGAAGCTTTCTTT. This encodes CASSTTENTEAFF. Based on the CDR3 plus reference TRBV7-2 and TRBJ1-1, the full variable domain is GAGVSQSPSNKVTEKGKDVELRCDPISGHTALYWYRQSLGQGLEFLIYFQGNSAPDKSGLPSDRFSAERTGGSVSTLTIQRTQQEDSAVYLCASSTTENTEAFFGQGTRLTVV.

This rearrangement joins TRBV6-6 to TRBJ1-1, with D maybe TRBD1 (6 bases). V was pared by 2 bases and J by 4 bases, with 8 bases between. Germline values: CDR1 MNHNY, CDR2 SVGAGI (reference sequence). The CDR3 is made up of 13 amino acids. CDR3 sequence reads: CASSYGGGTEAFF. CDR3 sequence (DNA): TGTGCCAGCAGTTACGGGGGCGGCACTGAAGCTTTCTTT.

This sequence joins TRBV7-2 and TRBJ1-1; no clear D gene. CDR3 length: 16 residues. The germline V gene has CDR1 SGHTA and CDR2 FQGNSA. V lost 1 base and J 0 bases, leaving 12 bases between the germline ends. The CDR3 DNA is TGTGCCAGCAGCTTAGACACACGAGCAATGAACACTGAAGCTTTCTTT. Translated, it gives CASSLDTRAMNTEAFF. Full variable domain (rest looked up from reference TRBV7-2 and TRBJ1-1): GAGVSQSPSNKVTEKGKDVELRCDPISGHTALYWYRQSLGQGLEFLIYFQGNSAPDKSGLPSDRFSAERTGGSVSTLTIQRTQQEDSAVYLCASSLDTRAMNTEAFFGQGTRLTVV.

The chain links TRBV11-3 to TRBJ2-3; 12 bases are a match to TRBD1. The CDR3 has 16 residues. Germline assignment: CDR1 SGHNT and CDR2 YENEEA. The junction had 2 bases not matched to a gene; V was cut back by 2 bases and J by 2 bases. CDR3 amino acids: CASSLWGQGATDTQYF. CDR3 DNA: TGTGCCAGCAGCTTATGGGGACAGGGGGCCACAGATACGCAGTATTTT.

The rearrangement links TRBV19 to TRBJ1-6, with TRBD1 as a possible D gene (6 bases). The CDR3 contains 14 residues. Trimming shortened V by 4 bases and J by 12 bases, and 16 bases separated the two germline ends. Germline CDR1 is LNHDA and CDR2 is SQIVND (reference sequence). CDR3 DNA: TGTGCCAGTAGTAATTTGGACAGCAGCGTACCCCTCCACTTT. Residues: CASSNLDSSVPLHF.

CDR3 amino acids: CASSSPQNSPLHF. The CDR3 nucleotides are TGTGCCAGCAGTTCACCACAGAATTCACCCCTCCACTTT. The chain couples TRBV27 to TRBJ1-6; D ambiguous. Germline-derived CDR1 and CDR2 are MNHEY and SMNVEV (reference sequence). Trimming stripped 4 bases from V and 7 bases from J, with 8 bases between. The CDR3 has 13 amino acids.